Listed below are T cell receptor beta chains from one sample, sequenced in a study of OX40 agonist ivuxolimab in advanced cancers. Libraries were prepared by immunoSEQ multiplex PCR; TCRdb keeps only in-frame clonotypes and omits some of them. Of some 80,000 clones listed, roughly four fifths were seen once; the top ten hold 25%. Sequencing used CD4+ or CD8+ T cells sorted from blood, obtained in a trial of the OX40 agonist ivuxolimab. The receptors come from an adult with an advanced solid tumor such as melanoma, head and neck, liver or kidney cancer. Both conserved end residues are part of each CDR3. The D gene is left open where the match is weak. The size of a clone is reported for some rows only, either as once, few or many, or as a class for expanded clones.

NA TRBJ2-3 TRBD1 TRBV5-1 CASSFTYRGQSDTQYF TGCGCCAGCAGCTTCACCTACAGGGGGCAGTCAGATACGCAGTATTTT
few TRBJ2-7 NA TRBV7-9 CASSSGRIREQYF TGTGCCAGCAGCTCCGGTAGGATTCGCGAGCAGTACTTC
few TRBJ1-2 NA TRBV7-9 CASSPEGSSYTF TGTGCCAGCAGCCCTGAAGGGTCAAGCTACACCTTC
NA TRBJ1-2 NA TRBV19 CASSPGWGPIYGYTF TGTGCCAGTAGCCCTGGATGGGGACCCATCTATGGCTACACCTTC
NA TRBJ1-1 NA TRBV5-1 CASSLVGDTEAFF TGCGCCAGCAGCTTGGTTGGGGACACTGAAGCTTTCTTT
once TRBJ2-1 NA TRBV5-1 CASSEYNEQFF TGCGCCAGCAGCGAGTACAATGAGCAGTTCTTC
NA TRBJ1-1 TRBD1 TRBV5-1 CASSLGQENTEAFF TGCGCCAGCAGCCTGGGACAGGAGAACACTGAAGCTTTCTTT
few TRBJ2-3 NA TRBV19 CASVPYVGTDTQYF TGTGCCAGTGTCCCTTACGTGGGAACAGATACGCAGTATTTT
NA TRBJ2-5 NA TRBV6-5 CASSSRETQYF TGTGCCAGCAGTTCTCGGGAGACCCAGTACTTC
few TRBJ2-4 NA TRBV4-1 CASSQVTGAKNIQYF TGCGCCAGCAGCCAAGTCACCGGAGCCAAAAACATTCAGTACTTC
NA TRBJ1-2 NA TRBV5-4 CASSRDGLGYTF TGTGCCAGCAGCCGTGACGGTTTAGGCTACACCTTC
once TRBJ1-2 TRBD1 TRBV6-5 CASRPPGQPSVGYTF TGTGCCAGCAGACCTCCGGGACAGCCGTCGGTTGGCTACACCTTC
NA TRBJ1-2 NA TRBV28 CASGRRNYGYTF TGTGCCTCTGGTCGAAGGAACTATGGCTACACCTTC
NA TRBJ2-3 TRBD2 TRBV2 CASSFEATSGGKHTQYF TGTGCCAGCAGTTTTGAAGCGACTAGCGGGGGGAAACATACGCAGTATTTT
once TRBJ1-5 NA TRBV28 CASSDSIYSNQPQHF TGTGCCAGCAGCGACAGCATTTATAGCAATCAGCCCCAGCATTTT
NA TRBJ1-5 TRBD1 TRBV6-5 CASSYPRTGQHF TGTGCCAGCAGTTACCCGAGGACAGGACAGCATTTT
NA TRBJ2-7 NA TRBV11-2 CASSLAQGIREQYF TGTGCCAGCAGCTTGGCCCAGGGGATCCGCGAGCAGTACTTC
NA TRBJ2-7 TRBD2 TRBV15 CATSRTIAGGQVEQYF TGTGCCACCAGCAGGACTATAGCGGGAGGGCAAGTCGAGCAGTACTTC
NA TRBJ2-5 NA TRBV7-2 CASSLAETQYF TGTGCCAGCAGCTTAGCGGAGACCCAGTACTTC
NA TRBJ1-2 TRBD1 TRBV5-5 CASILYPGTGSYGYTF TGTGCCAGCATCCTATATCCAGGGACAGGGTCCTATGGCTACACCTTC
few TRBJ1-5 TRBD1 TRBV28 CASSLGQSNQPQHF TGTGCCAGCAGTCTGGGACAGAGCAATCAGCCCCAGCATTTT
NA TRBJ1-4 NA TRBV4-1 CASSHPGAVREKLFF TGCGCCAGCAGCCACCCGGGCGCGGTGAGGGAAAAACTGTTTTTT
NA TRBJ1-1 NA TRBV5-1 CASSLASGHTEAFF TGCGCCAGCAGCTTGGCCAGCGGGCACACTGAAGCTTTCTTT
NA TRBJ1-6 NA TRBV7-2 CASSPEPTSPLHF TGTGCCAGCAGCCCAGAGCCTACTTCACCCCTCCACTTT
NA TRBJ2-7 TRBD1 TRBV11-2 CASSLDLWQGAREQYF TGTGCCAGCAGCTTAGATCTCTGGCAGGGGGCGAGGGAGCAGTACTTC
NA TRBJ2-7 NA TRBV5-1 CASSLVGGGGEQYF TGCGCCAGCAGCTTGGTAGGAGGGGGAGGCGAGCAGTACTTC
NA TRBJ2-7 NA TRBV5-1 CASSPQPFRRSYEQYF TGCGCCAGCAGCCCCCAACCGTTCCGACGCTCCTACGAGCAGTACTTC
once TRBJ1-2 NA TRBV5-1 CASSLDGANYGYTF TGCGCCAGCAGCTTGGACGGGGCTAACTATGGCTACACCTTC
NA TRBJ1-1 NA TRBV6-5 CASSRADGGTEAFF TGTGCCAGCAGTCGAGCGGACGGGGGGACTGAAGCTTTCTTT
few TRBJ1-4 NA TRBV6-1 CASSEGYRVWKLFF TGTGCCAGCAGTGAAGGGTACAGGGTCTGGAAACTGTTTTTT
NA TRBJ2-1 TRBD1 TRBV19 CASTGQGKGEQFF TGTGCCAGTACCGGACAGGGGAAGGGTGAGCAGTTCTTC
NA TRBJ1-5 NA TRBV10-3 CAISEGGQPQHF TGTGCCATCAGTGAGGGCGGCCAGCCCCAGCATTTT
NA TRBJ2-1 TRBD2 TRBV2 CASTSGSYNEQFF TGTGCCAGTACTAGCGGCTCCTACAATGAGCAGTTCTTC
NA TRBJ1-3 NA TRBV30 CAWSRQEGNTIYF TGTGCCTGGAGCAGACAGGAGGGAAACACCATATATTTT
NA TRBJ2-1 NA TRBV11-3 CASSLHPTSTEQFF TGTGCCAGCAGCTTACACCCCACTAGCACTGAGCAGTTCTTC
NA TRBJ2-3 TRBD2 TRBV6-5 CASSPGLVGTDTQYF TGTGCCAGCAGTCCTGGACTAGTCGGCACAGATACGCAGTATTTT
NA TRBJ1-6 TRBD1 TRBV9 CASSVDRVAYNSPLHF TGTGCCAGCAGCGTGGACAGGGTCGCCTATAATTCACCCCTCCACTTT
NA TRBJ1-3 NA TRBV25-1 CASTRSGSGNTIYF TGTGCCAGCACTAGGTCGGGGTCTGGAAACACCATATATTTT
few TRBJ2-7 TRBD2 TRBV6-1 CASFGRGSPYEQYF TGTGCCAGCTTTGGGCGCGGGAGCCCCTACGAGCAGTACTTC
NA TRBJ2-3 TRBD2 TRBV6-1 CASSEYLAGGPTDTQYF TGTGCCAGCAGTGAATATCTAGCGGGAGGACCGACAGATACGCAGTATTTT
NA TRBJ2-1 TRBD2 TRBV2 CASSTNWVAGGRANEQFF TGTGCCAGCAGTACCAATTGGGTAGCGGGGGGGCGAGCCAATGAGCAGTTCTTC
NA TRBJ2-2 NA TRBV19 CASTPRSGPNTGELFF TGTGCCAGTACTCCACGGAGCGGACCGAACACCGGGGAGCTGTTTTTT
NA TRBJ2-7 TRBD2 TRBV2 CASSEYPWTSGPSSYEQYF TGTGCCAGCAGTGAATACCCCTGGACTAGCGGGCCCAGCTCCTACGAGCAGTACTTC
NA TRBJ2-5 TRBD1 TRBV5-4 CASSLTGQGGETQYF TGTGCCAGCAGCTTGACGGGACAGGGTGGAGAGACCCAGTACTTC
NA TRBJ2-3 NA TRBV2 CASSVETDTQYF TGTGCCAGCAGTGTTGAAACAGATACGCAGTATTTT
NA TRBJ2-3 NA TRBV30 CAWSPLAVESTDTQYF TGTGCCTGGAGTCCTTTAGCGGTAGAGAGCACAGATACGCAGTATTTT
NA TRBJ1-2 NA TRBV5-4 CASSFIQGSGYTF TGTGCCAGCAGCTTTATCCAGGGCTCTGGCTACACCTTC